The 32 T cell receptor beta chains given below trace back to one sample, sequenced in a study of OX40 agonist ivuxolimab in advanced cancers. Only in-frame clones appear in the TCRdb table, and some are missing; sequencing was by immunoSEQ multiplex PCR. The sample yields approximately 82,000 clones, more than 75% seen once. The starting material was CD4+ or CD8+ T cells sorted from blood, obtained in a trial of the OX40 agonist ivuxolimab. The receptors derive from an adult with an advanced solid tumor such as melanoma, head and neck, liver or kidney cancer.

This rearrangement joins TRBV5-6 to TRBJ1-4; D remains ambiguous. There are 18 residues in the CDR3. Germline CDR1 is SGHDT and CDR2 is YYEEEE. V was clipped by 1 base and J by 7 bases, with 23 bases between them. The CDR3 sequence: CASSLRSSRSYDGEKLFF. Here the CDR3 DNA reads TGTGCCAGCAGCTTGAGGTCCAGCAGGTCATACGATGGTGAAAAACTGTTTTTT.

This chain links TRBV30 with TRBJ1-3, with no clear D. Per germline, CDR1 GTSNPN and CDR2 SVGIG (reference sequence). This CDR3 is built from 11 residues. Trimming took 2 bases from V and 7 from J, leaving 6 bases between them. CDR3 bases: TGTGCCTGGAGTTCCGGGAACACCATATATTTT. Its protein is CAWSSGNTIYF.

The chain uses TRBV9 and TRBJ1-5; no clear D. This CDR3 has 14 amino acids. V dropped 0 bases and J dropped 4 bases, with 8 bases sitting between them. Germline CDR1 SGDLS, CDR2 YYNGEE. CDR3 sequence reads: CASSVGPFNQPQHF. CDR3 sequence (DNA): TGTGCCAGCAGCGTAGGCCCTTTTAATCAGCCCCAGCATTTT.

The chain carries TRBV30 and TRBJ1-3, with D possibly being TRBD1 (5 bases). The germline V gene has CDR1 GTSNPN and CDR2 SVGIG (reference sequence). The CDR3 is 14 residues long. Trimming took 5 bases from V and 7 from J, leaving 18 bases between them. CDR3 DNA: TGTGCCTGGGGCCGGGGGAGCCGGGGGAACACCATATATTTT. The encoded protein is CAWGRGSRGNTIYF.

The chain joins TRBV7-2 to TRBJ1-1, with D hard to call. Germline V gene sequence: CDR1 SGHTA, CDR2 FQGNSA. V shed 2 bases and J shed 2 bases, with 9 bases lying between them. The CDR3 covers 14 residues. For the CDR3, the DNA is TGTGCCAGCAGCTTAAATATCGGTAACACTGAAGCTTTCTTT. Its protein is CASSLNIGNTEAFF.

The chain employs TRBV7-9 and TRBJ1-5; 7 bases are a match to TRBD1. The CDR3 totals 13 residues. V dropped 3 bases and J dropped 7; count of bases not matched to a gene: 3. Germline loops: CDR1 SEHNR, CDR2 FQNEAQ (reference sequence). The CDR3 region is CASSFGQEQPQHF. The CDR3 DNA follows: TGTGCCAGCAGCTTTGGACAGGAGCAGCCCCAGCATTTT.

This clone was observed a few times. Here the CDR3 reads CSAGPGQEAFF. As DNA, the CDR3 is TGCAGTGCCGGCCCCGGACAGGAAGCTTTCTTT. The chain uses TRBV20-1 and TRBJ1-1; D is possibly TRBD1 (6 bases). CDR3 length: 11 residues. Germline loops: CDR1 DFQATT, CDR2 SNEGSKA (reference sequence). Between the trimmed V and J ends, which lost 6 bases and 8 bases, there was a span of 13 bases.

The rearrangement uses TRBV10-2 and TRBJ2-1; D is perhaps TRBD1 (6 bases). Germline CDR1 reads WSHSY; CDR2 reads SAAADI. This CDR3 is built from 16 residues. V was pared by 10 bases and J by 7 bases, with 26 bases between. CDR3 nucleotide sequence: TGCGCCACCAGACAGAGAGGGGCAGGGGATATGAATGAGCAGTTCTTC. Translating it yields CATRQRGAGDMNEQFF.

The chain uses TRBV5-1 and TRBJ1-1; 9 bases align to TRBD1. Germline values: CDR1 SGHRS, CDR2 YFSETQ. The V and J ends lost 4 bases and 6 bases, in that order; junction bases with no gene match: 13. The CDR3 sequence is 16 residues long. The CDR3 sequence is CASSTVDTGGDAEAFF. The CDR3, as DNA: TGCGCCAGCAGCACGGTTGACACAGGGGGCGACGCTGAAGCTTTCTTT.

The chain has TRBV25-1 and TRBJ1-2, with D unresolved. V lost 2 bases and J lost 8, with 15 bases in between. The CDR3 spans 14 residues. The germline gives CDR1 MGHDK, CDR2 SYGVNS. The CDR3 DNA is TGTGCCAGCAGTGAAGTCGCTAGGGCGGAGGGCTACACCTTC. This sequence encodes CASSEVARAEGYTF.

The genes are TRBV2 and TRBJ1-1, with unresolved D. CDR1 SNHLY and CDR2 FYNNEI come from the germline V gene. The ends were cut back, 6 bases at V and 4 bases at J, with 9 bases in the middle. The CDR3 runs 12 residues. CDR3 sequence: CASSLGSTEAFF. CDR3 DNA sequence: TGTGCCAGCAGCCTGGGTAGCACTGAAGCTTTCTTT.

The rearrangement joins TRBV19 to TRBJ2-2; unclear D gene. Trimming stripped 4 bases from V and 0 bases from J, with 9 bases between. This CDR3 comprises 15 residues. CDR1 LNHDA and CDR2 SQIVND come from the germline V gene (reference sequence). CDR3 loop: CASSKGVPNTGELFF. The DNA of the CDR3 is TGTGCCAGTAGTAAAGGAGTCCCGAACACCGGGGAGCTGTTTTTT.

This chain joins TRBV7-6 and TRBJ2-1; D gene unclear. CDR1 and CDR2 from the germline V gene are SGHVS and FNYEAQ. Deletions cut 1 base from V and 5 bases from J, with 6 bases between. This CDR3 contains 13 residues. The CDR3 here is CASSLDPNNEQFF. CDR3 nucleotide sequence: TGTGCCAGCAGCTTAGACCCCAACAATGAGCAGTTCTTC.

This rearrangement joins TRBV18 to TRBJ1-4; TRBD1 might be the D (6 bases). This CDR3 spans 14 amino acids. Germline lookup yields CDR1 KGHSH and CDR2 LQKENI. The ends were cut back, 8 bases at V and 5 bases at J, with 15 bases in the middle. The CDR3 here is CASRLDSVNEKLFF. CDR3 nucleotide sequence: TGTGCCAGCCGCCTGGACAGTGTCAATGAAAAACTGTTTTTT. Full variable domain (rest looked up from reference TRBV18 and TRBJ1-4): NAGVMQNPRHLVRRRGQEARLRCSPMKGHSHVYWYRQLPEEGLKFMVYLQKENIIDESGMPKERFSAEFPKEGPSILRIQQVVRGDSAAYFCASRLDSVNEKLFFGSGTQLSVL.

J is TRBJ1-6 and V is TRBV9; D gene unclear. CDR1 is SGDLS, CDR2 YYNGEE, per germline. V was shortened by 0 bases and J by 9 bases, with 10 bases between the two germline ends. This CDR3 spans 14 amino acids. The CDR3: CASSVEGFRSPLHF. CDR3 coding DNA: TGTGCCAGCAGCGTAGAAGGGTTTCGTTCACCCCTCCACTTT. The full variable domain, completed using reference TRBV9 and TRBJ1-6, is DSGVTQTPKHLITATGQRVTLRCSPRSGDLSVYWYQQSLDQGLQFLIQYYNGEERAKGNILERFSAQQFPDLHSELNLSSLELGDSALYFCASSVEGFRSPLHFGNGTRLTVT.

The chain uses TRBV18 and TRBJ1-2, with D perhaps TRBD1 (6 bases). The germline CDR1 and CDR2 sequences are KGHSH and LQKENI. With 3 bases removed from V and 2 bases from J, the gap between germline ends came to 13 bases. CDR3 length: 15 amino acids. CDR3 region: CASSPTGGVNYGYTF. The DNA for the CDR3 is TGTGCCAGCTCACCTACGGGGGGCGTCAACTATGGCTACACCTTC.

V gene TRBV7-2 combines with J gene TRBJ1-2; D possibly corresponds to TRBD1 (6 bases). This CDR3 has 16 residues. Germline V gene sequence: CDR1 SGHTA, CDR2 FQGNSA. Trimming removed 2 bases from V and 8 bases from J, with 21 bases in between. The CDR3: CASSLSFGRGGDGYTF. The CDR3 bases are TGTGCCAGCAGCTTATCTTTTGGGAGAGGGGGGGACGGCTACACCTTC.

V gene TRBV5-1 combines with J gene TRBJ1-5, with D perhaps TRBD1 (5 bases). The germline V and J ends were trimmed by 2 bases and 1 base, with 10 bases remaining between them. Per the germline V gene, CDR1 is SGHRS and CDR2 is YFSETQ. The CDR3 has 15 amino acids. CDR3 region: CASSLSGGSNQPQHF. CDR3 DNA: TGCGCCAGCAGCTTATCGGGGGGGAGCAATCAGCCCCAGCATTTT.

Details on this clone: A junction end diverges from the germline sequence, so it may reflect a read error. This rearrangement joins TRBV6-1 to TRBJ1-2; the D gene is possibly TRBD1 (5 bases). The length of the CDR3 is 12 residues. The V gene's germline CDR1 is MNHNS and CDR2 SASEGT. In DNA, the CDR3 is TGTGCCAGCAGTGAATTATCCAGGGCCGGTTTCTTC. Its protein product is CASSELSRAGFF.

This clone was counted many times. CDR3: CASSPQGVNSPLHF. CDR3 bases: TGTGCCAGCTCACCACAGGGTGTGAATTCACCCCTCCACTTT. The rearrangement uses TRBV18 and TRBJ1-6, with D unresolved. This CDR3 has 14 amino acids. CDR1 KGHSH and CDR2 LQKENI come from the germline V gene. Trimming stripped 1 base from V and 7 bases from J, with 8 bases between.

CDR3 nucleotides: TGCGCCAGCAGCCAAGCCTGGACGGGCGCTACCGGGGAGCTGTTTTTT. Translated: CASSQAWTGATGELFF. The chain employs TRBV4-1 and TRBJ2-2; D gene unclear. CDR3 length: 16 residues. From germline, CDR1 is MGHRA and CDR2 YSYEKL. The V gene lost 1 base and the J gene lost 5 bases, with 14 bases spanning the gap.

The sample holds a few counts of this clone. The CDR3 reads CASSQDVLAFYNEQFF. CDR3 DNA sequence: TGCGCCAGCAGCCAAGATGTTCTAGCGTTTTACAATGAGCAGTTCTTC. The gene calls are TRBV4-1 and TRBJ2-1; the D gene is possibly TRBD2 (6 bases). Germline V gene sequence: CDR1 MGHRA, CDR2 YSYEKL. The V and J ends lost 0 bases and 4 bases respectively, with 13 bases between them. The length of the CDR3 is 16 residues.

This chain uses TRBV7-2 with TRBJ1-1; D ambiguous. Germline V gene lookup returns CDR1 SGHTA and CDR2 FQGNSA. The CDR3 consists of 14 residues. Trimming removed 3 bases from V and 4 bases from J, with 12 bases in between. Written as DNA, the CDR3 is TGTGCCAGCAGCTTCGTGGGGATCGGCACTGAAGCTTTCTTT. This encodes CASSFVGIGTEAFF.

This clone was counted only a few times. The chain employs TRBV7-6 and TRBJ1-3; D is undetermined. Looked up from germline, CDR1 is SGHVS and CDR2 is FNYEAQ. The V end was cut by 4 bases, the J end by 8 bases, with 9 bases between. The CDR3 is 12 residues long. In DNA, the CDR3 is TGTGCCAGCAGCTCTAATTGGCACACCATATATTTT. Translated, it gives CASSSNWHTIYF.

The genes are TRBV4-2 and TRBJ1-2, with 8 positions matching TRBD1. The CDR3 spans 14 residues. Trimming at V came to 2 bases and at J to 7 bases, leaving 6 bases not matched to a gene. In germline, CDR1 is LGHNA, CDR2 YNFKEQ. CDR3: CASSQPGQAPGYTF. The CDR3 nucleotides are TGTGCCAGCAGCCAACCGGGACAGGCTCCTGGCTACACCTTC.

The chain joins TRBV4-2 to TRBJ1-2, with D possibly being TRBD1 (5 bases). The CDR3 sequence is 15 residues long. V was trimmed by 0 bases and J by 6 bases, leaving 14 bases between them. Germline V gene sequence: CDR1 LGHNA, CDR2 YNFKEQ. CDR3 protein: CASSQEWSGNNGYTF. The DNA of the CDR3 is TGTGCCAGCAGCCAAGAATGGTCAGGGAATAATGGCTACACCTTC.

V is TRBV5-6 and J is TRBJ2-5, with 8 nucleotides matching TRBD2. The V segment lost 0 bases and the J segment 7 bases; nucleotides outside the gene matches: 11. The CDR3 loop spans 16 amino acids. Germline V gene lookup returns CDR1 SGHDT and CDR2 YYEEEE. For the CDR3, the DNA is TGTGCCAGCAGCTTGGTAACCGGGGGCGCGGGGGGGACCCAGTACTTC. Protein: CASSLVTGGAGGTQYF.

The chain joins TRBV18 to TRBJ1-6, with unresolved D. The CDR3 extends over 14 amino acids. Deletions cut 3 bases from V and 5 bases from J, with 8 bases between. Germline V gene data show CDR1 as KGHSH and CDR2 as LQKENI. The CDR3 nucleotides read TGTGCCAGCTCACCGGGGTCAGATAATTCACCCCTCCACTTT. This gives the protein CASSPGSDNSPLHF.

The V and J genes are TRBV10-3 and TRBJ2-7, with 8 bases aligning to TRBD1. The CDR3 covers 12 residues. The germline V gene encodes CDR1 ENHRY and CDR2 SYGVKD. The junction had 3 bases not matched to a gene; V was cut back by 5 bases and J by 6 bases. The CDR3 nucleotides read TGTGCCATCAGTCCACAGGGGGGCGAGCAGTACTTC. Amino acids: CAISPQGGEQYF.

V usage is TRBV18 and J usage is TRBJ1-5; D is undetermined. The CDR3 has 14 amino acids. Trimming pared 3 bases from V and 5 bases from J, leaving 11 bases between. The germline V gene encodes CDR1 KGHSH and CDR2 LQKENI. The CDR3 DNA reads TGTGCCAGCTCACCTGGGCAGACTCATCAGCCCCAGCATTTT. Protein product: CASSPGQTHQPQHF.

The genes are TRBV5-1 and TRBJ2-1; D might be TRBD1 or TRBD2, each matching 5 bases. The CDR3 consists of 17 residues. V was shortened by 0 bases and J by 4 bases, with 17 bases between the two germline ends. Germline CDR1 and CDR2: SGHRS and YFSETQ. The CDR3 region has the DNA TGCGCCAGCAGCTTGGCTGGGGGTGGTATAATTTACAATGAGCAGTTCTTC. Amino acid sequence: CASSLAGGGIIYNEQFF.

The chain links TRBV27 to TRBJ2-2; TRBD1 or TRBD2 may be the D gene (5 bases each). The CDR3 runs to 16 residues. Trimming stripped 3 bases from V and 0 bases from J, with 11 bases between. CDR1 is MNHEY and CDR2 is SMNVEV in the germline V gene (reference sequence). CDR3 in amino acids: CASSLGDRANTGELFF. CDR3 coding DNA: TGTGCCAGCAGTTTGGGGGACCGAGCGAACACCGGGGAGCTGTTTTTT.